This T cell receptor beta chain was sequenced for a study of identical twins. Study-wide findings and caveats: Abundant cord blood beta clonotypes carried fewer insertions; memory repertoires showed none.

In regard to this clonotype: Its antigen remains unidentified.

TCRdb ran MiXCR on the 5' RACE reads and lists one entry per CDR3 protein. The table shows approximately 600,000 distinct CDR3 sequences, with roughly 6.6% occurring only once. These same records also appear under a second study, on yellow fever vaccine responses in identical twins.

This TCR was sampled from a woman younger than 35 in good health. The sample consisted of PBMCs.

CDR3 in amino acids: CASSSRTGSDSPLHF. Here the CDR3 DNA reads TGCGCCAGCAGCTCCCGGACAGGGAGTGATTCACCCCTCCACTTT. The chain recombines TRBV5-1 with TRBJ1-6; 8 bases match TRBD1. V was clipped by 3 bases and J by 8 bases; unmatched bases: 7. CDR3 size: 15 residues. Per germline, CDR1 SGHRS and CDR2 YFSETQ.